Below are 15 T cell receptor beta chains sequenced from a single sample in a study of graft-versus-host responses after intestinal transplantation. This table comes from immunoSEQ multiplex PCR, and its TCRdb copy is limited to in-frame clones, with some not included. The profile shows approximately 20,000 clones, over 35% of them singletons. Source: alloreactive CD4+ T cells from a mixed lymphocyte reaction culture, taken before intestinal transplant. As to subset: CFSE-low proliferating T cells sorted from roughly 6-day pre-transplant mixed lymphocyte reaction (GvH or HvG direction). These receptors were collected from a human patient who received an intestinal transplant.

The chain has TRBV27 and TRBJ2-7; 7 bases fit TRBD2. The CDR3 is 15 residues long. V lost 5 bases to trimming and J lost 3 bases; unmatched junction nucleotides: 10. The germline CDR1 and CDR2 sequences are MNHEY and SMNVEV (reference sequence). The CDR3 DNA reads TGTGCCAGCAGTCTTTCGGGGGGTTCGGGCTACGAGCAGTACTTC. This encodes CASSLSGGSGYEQYF.

The chain links TRBV27 to TRBJ1-5; D uncertain. V dropped 8 bases and J dropped 0 bases, with 5 bases sitting between them. In germline, CDR1 is MNHEY, CDR2 SMNVEV (reference sequence). This CDR3 contains 12 residues. CDR3 sequence reads: CASGNSNQPQHF. The CDR3 DNA reads TGTGCCAGCGGGAATAGCAATCAGCCCCAGCATTTT.

By share of the sample, this clone is medium-sized (0.01 to 0.1%). This chain connects TRBV5-6 to TRBJ2-1; perhaps TRBD2 as D (6 bases). The CDR3 covers 13 residues. V was shortened by 0 bases and J by 6 bases, with 7 bases between the two germline ends. Germline V gene sequence: CDR1 SGHDT, CDR2 YYEEEE. The CDR3 loop reads CASSLGTTNEQFF. As DNA, the CDR3 is TGTGCCAGCAGCTTGGGGACTACCAATGAGCAGTTCTTC.

The chain combines TRBV4-1 with TRBJ2-1, with 10 bases that match TRBD2. Trimming removed 2 bases from V and 7 bases from J; junction bases left unmatched: 8. Germline loops: CDR1 MGHRA, CDR2 YSYEKL. The CDR3 spans 16 residues. Here the CDR3 reads CASSQPLAGSRNEQFF. CDR3 in DNA: TGCGCCAGCAGCCAACCACTAGCGGGGTCAAGGAATGAGCAGTTCTTC.

V usage is TRBV6-5 and J usage is TRBJ2-7, with 8 nucleotides matching TRBD2. The CDR3 is 14 amino acids. After removal of 5 bases from V and 2 bases from J, the junction contained 5 bases not matched to a gene. Germline CDR1 MNHEY, CDR2 SVGAGI. Here the CDR3 DNA reads TGTGCCAGCAGTCCACCGGGACTAGCCTACGAGCAGTACTTC. Residues: CASSPPGLAYEQYF.

This chain joins TRBV21-1 and TRBJ1-5; TRBD1 is the table's D call, not checked against the DNA. TRBV21-1 is marked as a pseudogene. CDR3 length: 17 amino acids. The DNA for the CDR3 is TGTGCCAGCAGCAAAGTCGGGACAGGAGACGACAATCAGCCCCAGCATTTT. Amino acid sequence: CASSKVGTGDDNQPQHF.

V is TRBV6-5 and J is TRBJ1-5; D gene ambiguous. Germline loops: CDR1 MNHEY, CDR2 SVGAGI. The CDR3 has 13 amino acids. Trimming stripped 5 bases from V and 4 bases from J, with 9 bases between. Here the CDR3 reads CASSLRGNQPQHF. The CDR3 coding sequence is TGTGCCAGCAGTCTTCGAGGGAATCAGCCCCAGCATTTT.

The gene calls are TRBV30 and TRBJ1-2, with D hard to call. Trimming left V 0 bases short and J 1 base short, with 6 bases between. Germline V gene data show CDR1 as GTSNPN and CDR2 as SVGIG (reference sequence). The CDR3 is made up of 13 amino acids. The CDR3 nucleotides are TGTGCCTGGAGTGTCGGCCTTAACTATGGCTACACCTTC. Protein: CAWSVGLNYGYTF.

This clone was counted between two and nine times. Mismatch with germline at one junction end may stem from a read error. The chain combines TRBV2 with TRBJ1-2; 8 positions agree with TRBD1. Germline V gives CDR1 SNHLY, CDR2 FYNNEI. The length of the CDR3 is 14 residues. CDR3 sequence (DNA): TGTGCCAGCAGTGAAACCCGGACAGGGCAGACGGGACGCTTC. This sequence encodes CASSETRTGQTGRF.

The chain recombines TRBV7-9 with TRBJ1-5, with 7 nucleotides matching TRBD1. This CDR3 region has 15 residues. Trimming cost V 6 bases and J 1 base; bases outside gene matches: 6. CDR1 and CDR2 (germline): SEHNR, FQNEAQ (reference sequence). The DNA of the CDR3 is TGTGCCAGCAGACGACAGGGTGGCAGCAATCAGCCCCAGCATTTT. It specifies CASRRQGGSNQPQHF.

V is TRBV5-4 and J is TRBJ2-5, with D possibly TRBD1 on 6 matching bases. The CDR3 is made up of 15 amino acids. Germline V gene sequence: CDR1 SGHNT, CDR2 YYREEE (reference sequence). V shed 4 bases and J shed 9 bases, with 22 bases lying between them. DNA of the CDR3: TGTGCCAGCAGCCCCCCGGACAGACCACTCGAGGCCCAGTACTTC. Translating it yields CASSPPDRPLEAQYF.

The chain joins TRBV6-5 to TRBJ2-7, with 8 bases that match TRBD1. The CDR3 sequence is 14 residues long. Germline V gene sequence: CDR1 MNHEY, CDR2 SVGAGI. The V and J ends lost 2 bases and 4 bases, in that order; junction bases with no gene match: 4. CDR3 nucleotides: TGTGCCAGCAGTTACGACAGGGGAAGGTACGAGCAGTACTTC. Amino acid sequence: CASSYDRGRYEQYF.

This clone was detected only a few times. The V call is TRBV6-5, the J call TRBJ1-1, with D unclear. In germline, CDR1 is MNHEY, CDR2 SVGAGI. This CDR3 region has 14 residues. Trimming pared 7 bases from V and 0 bases from J, leaving 12 bases between. The CDR3 nucleotides are TGTGCCAGCAAAGCTCGGATCATGAACACTGAAGCTTTCTTT. This translates into CASKARIMNTEAFF.

The chain combines TRBV19 with TRBJ1-1; D unresolved. The CDR3 length is 14 residues. Looked up from germline, CDR1 is LNHDA and CDR2 is SQIVND (reference sequence). V lost 3 bases to trimming and J lost 1 base, with 9 bases between them. Here the CDR3 DNA reads TGTGCCAGTAGTATCTGGAGTGGGAACACTGAAGCTTTCTTT. It yields the protein CASSIWSGNTEAFF.

V usage is TRBV4-2 and J usage is TRBJ2-1; D is unclear. CDR1 LGHNA and CDR2 YNFKEQ come from the germline V gene. Trimming took 0 bases from V and 10 from J, leaving 7 bases between them. There are 12 residues in the CDR3. The CDR3 region has the DNA TGTGCCAGCAGCCAAGATGTGGCCGAGCAGTTCTTC. Translated: CASSQDVAEQFF.